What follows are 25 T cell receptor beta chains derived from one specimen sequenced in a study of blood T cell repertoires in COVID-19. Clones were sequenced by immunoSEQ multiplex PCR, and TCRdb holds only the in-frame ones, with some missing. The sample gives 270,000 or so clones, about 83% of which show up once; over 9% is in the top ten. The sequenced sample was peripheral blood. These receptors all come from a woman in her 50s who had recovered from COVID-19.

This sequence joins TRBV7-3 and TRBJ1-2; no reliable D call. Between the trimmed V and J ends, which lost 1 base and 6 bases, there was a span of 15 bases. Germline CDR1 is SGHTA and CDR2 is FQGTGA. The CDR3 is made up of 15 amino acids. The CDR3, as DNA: TGTGCCAGCAGCTTAAGTGGTGCAGCGACGGATGGCTACACCTTC. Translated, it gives CASSLSGAATDGYTF.

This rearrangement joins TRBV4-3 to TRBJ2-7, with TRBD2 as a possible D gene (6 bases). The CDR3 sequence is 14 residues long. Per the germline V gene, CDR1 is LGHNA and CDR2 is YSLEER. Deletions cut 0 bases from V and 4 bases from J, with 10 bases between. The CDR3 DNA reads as TGCGCCAGCAGCCAAGAGAGTCGGGGGTACGAGCAGTACTTC. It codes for CASSQESRGYEQYF.

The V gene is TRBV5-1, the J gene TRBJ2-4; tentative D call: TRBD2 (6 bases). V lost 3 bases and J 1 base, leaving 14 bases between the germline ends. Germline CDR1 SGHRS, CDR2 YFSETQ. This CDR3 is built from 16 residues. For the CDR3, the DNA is TGCGCCAGCAGCTCCGGGACTCTCATGGCCAAAAACATTCAGTACTTC. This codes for CASSSGTLMAKNIQYF.

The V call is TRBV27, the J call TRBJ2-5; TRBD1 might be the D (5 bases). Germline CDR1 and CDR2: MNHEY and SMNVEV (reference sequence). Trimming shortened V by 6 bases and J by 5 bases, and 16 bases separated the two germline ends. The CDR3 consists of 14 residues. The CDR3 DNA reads TGTGCCAGCAGCCGACGGCAGGGATCGGAGACCCAGTACTTC. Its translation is CASSRRQGSETQYF.

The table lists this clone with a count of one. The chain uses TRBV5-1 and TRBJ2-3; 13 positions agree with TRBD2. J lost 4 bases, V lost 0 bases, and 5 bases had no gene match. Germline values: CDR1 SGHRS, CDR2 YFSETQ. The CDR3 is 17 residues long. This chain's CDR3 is CASSLAGTSGVADTQYF. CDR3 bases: TGCGCCAGCAGCTTGGCCGGGACTAGCGGGGTGGCAGATACGCAGTATTTT.

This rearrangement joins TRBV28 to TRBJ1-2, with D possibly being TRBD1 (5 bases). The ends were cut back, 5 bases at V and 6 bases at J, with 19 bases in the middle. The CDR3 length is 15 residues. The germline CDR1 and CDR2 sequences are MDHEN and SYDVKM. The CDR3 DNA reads TGTGCCAGCAGTGAGGGACCGCCGCGGGGGGATGGCTACACCTTC. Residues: CASSEGPPRGDGYTF.

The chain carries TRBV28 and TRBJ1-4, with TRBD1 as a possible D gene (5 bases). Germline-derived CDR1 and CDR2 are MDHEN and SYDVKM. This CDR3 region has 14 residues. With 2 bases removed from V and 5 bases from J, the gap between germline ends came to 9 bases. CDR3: CASSLVAGNEKLFF. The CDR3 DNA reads TGTGCCAGCAGTTTAGTGGCAGGGAATGAAAAACTGTTTTTT.

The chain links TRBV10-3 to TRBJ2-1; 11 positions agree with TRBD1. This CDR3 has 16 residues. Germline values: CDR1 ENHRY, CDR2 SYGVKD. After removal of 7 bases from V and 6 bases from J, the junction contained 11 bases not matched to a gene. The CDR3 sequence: CAITGTGTGGSNEQFF. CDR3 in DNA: TGTGCCATCACCGGTACCGGGACAGGGGGGAGCAATGAGCAGTTCTTC.

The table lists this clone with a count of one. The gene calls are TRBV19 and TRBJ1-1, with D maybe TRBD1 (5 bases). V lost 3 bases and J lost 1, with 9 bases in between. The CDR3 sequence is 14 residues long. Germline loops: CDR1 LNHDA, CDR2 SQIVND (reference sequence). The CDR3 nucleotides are TGTGCCAGTAGTATCCAGGGATCGAACACTGAAGCTTTCTTT. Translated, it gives CASSIQGSNTEAFF.

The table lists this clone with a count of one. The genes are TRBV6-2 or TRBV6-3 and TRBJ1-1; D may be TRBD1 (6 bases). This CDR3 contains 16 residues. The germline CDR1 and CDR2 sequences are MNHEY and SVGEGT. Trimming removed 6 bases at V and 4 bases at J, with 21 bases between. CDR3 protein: CASRYVYGQLGTEAFF. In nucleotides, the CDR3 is TGTGCCAGCAGATACGTTTATGGACAGTTGGGCACTGAAGCTTTCTTT.

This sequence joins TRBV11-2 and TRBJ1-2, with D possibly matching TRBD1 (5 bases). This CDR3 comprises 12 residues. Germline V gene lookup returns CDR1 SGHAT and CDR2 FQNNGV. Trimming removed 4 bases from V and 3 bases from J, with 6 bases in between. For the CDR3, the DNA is TGTGCCAGCAGCTCAGGGCACTATGGCTACACCTTC. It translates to CASSSGHYGYTF.

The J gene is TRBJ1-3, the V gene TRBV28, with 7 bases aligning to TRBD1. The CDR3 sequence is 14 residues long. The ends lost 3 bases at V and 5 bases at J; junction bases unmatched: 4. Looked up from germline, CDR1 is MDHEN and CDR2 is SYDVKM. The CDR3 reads CASSFWDSRNTIYF. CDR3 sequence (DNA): TGTGCCAGCAGTTTTTGGGACAGCAGAAACACCATATATTTT. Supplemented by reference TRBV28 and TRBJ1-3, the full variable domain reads DVKVTQSSRYLVKRTGEKVFLECVQDMDHENMFWYRQDPGLGLRLIYFSYDVKMKEKGDIPEGYSVSREKKERFSLILESASTNQTSMYLCASSFWDSRNTIYFGEGSWLTVV.

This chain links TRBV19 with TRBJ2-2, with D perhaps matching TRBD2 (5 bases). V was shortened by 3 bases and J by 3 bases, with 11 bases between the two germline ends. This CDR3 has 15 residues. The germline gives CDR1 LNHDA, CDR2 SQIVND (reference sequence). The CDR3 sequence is CASSITTTHTGELFF. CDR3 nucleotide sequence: TGTGCCAGTAGTATTACGACTACCCACACCGGGGAGCTGTTTTTT.

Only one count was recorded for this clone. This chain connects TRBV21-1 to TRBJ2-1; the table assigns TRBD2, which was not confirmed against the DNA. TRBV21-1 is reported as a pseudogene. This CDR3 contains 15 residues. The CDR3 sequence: CASTNRGSGSAEQFF. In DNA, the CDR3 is TGTGCCAGCACGAACCGAGGTAGCGGGAGTGCTGAGCAGTTCTTC.

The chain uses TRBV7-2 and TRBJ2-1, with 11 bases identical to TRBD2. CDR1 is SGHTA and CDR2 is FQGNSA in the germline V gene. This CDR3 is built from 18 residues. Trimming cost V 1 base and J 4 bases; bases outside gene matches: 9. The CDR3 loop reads CASSLGLAGGSGYNEQFF. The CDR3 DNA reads TGTGCCAGCAGCTTAGGGCTAGCGGGGGGCAGTGGTTACAATGAGCAGTTCTTC. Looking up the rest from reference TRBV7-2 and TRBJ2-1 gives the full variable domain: GAGVSQSPSNKVTEKGKDVELRCDPISGHTALYWYRQSLGQGLEFLIYFQGNSAPDKSGLPSDRFSAERTGGSVSTLTIQRTQQEDSAVYLCASSLGLAGGSGYNEQFFGPGTRLTVL.

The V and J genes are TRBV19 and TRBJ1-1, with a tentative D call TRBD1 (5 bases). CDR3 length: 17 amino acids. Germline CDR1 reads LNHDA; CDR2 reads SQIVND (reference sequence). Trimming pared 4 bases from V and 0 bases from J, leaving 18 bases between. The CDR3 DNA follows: TGTGCCAGTAGTAATCCGACCCTCCAGGGCATGAACACTGAAGCTTTCTTT. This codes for CASSNPTLQGMNTEAFF.

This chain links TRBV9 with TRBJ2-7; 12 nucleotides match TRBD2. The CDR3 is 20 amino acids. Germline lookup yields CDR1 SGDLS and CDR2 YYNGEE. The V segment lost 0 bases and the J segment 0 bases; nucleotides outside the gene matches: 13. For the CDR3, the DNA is TGTGCCAGCAGCGTAGCTCTCGAACCTAGCGGGAGGGAAAGCTCCTACGAGCAGTACTTC. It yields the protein CASSVALEPSGRESSYEQYF.

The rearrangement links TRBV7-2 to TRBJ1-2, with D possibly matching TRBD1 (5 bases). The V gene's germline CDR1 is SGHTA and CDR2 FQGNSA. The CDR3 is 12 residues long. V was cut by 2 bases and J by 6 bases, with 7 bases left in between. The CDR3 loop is CASSLLRDGYTF. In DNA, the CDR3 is TGTGCCAGCAGCTTACTCAGGGATGGCTACACCTTC.

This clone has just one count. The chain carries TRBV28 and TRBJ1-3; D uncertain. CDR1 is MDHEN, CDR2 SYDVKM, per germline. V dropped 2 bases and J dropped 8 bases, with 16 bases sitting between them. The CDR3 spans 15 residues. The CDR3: CASSLRALYGDTIYF. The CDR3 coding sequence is TGTGCCAGCAGTTTACGGGCCCTTTACGGGGACACCATATATTTT.

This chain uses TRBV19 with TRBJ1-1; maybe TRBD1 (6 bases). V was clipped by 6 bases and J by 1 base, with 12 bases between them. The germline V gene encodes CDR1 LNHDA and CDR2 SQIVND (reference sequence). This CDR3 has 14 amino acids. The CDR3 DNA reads TGTGCCAGTAGAAGGGGCAGGGGGAACACTGAAGCTTTCTTT. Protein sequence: CASRRGRGNTEAFF.

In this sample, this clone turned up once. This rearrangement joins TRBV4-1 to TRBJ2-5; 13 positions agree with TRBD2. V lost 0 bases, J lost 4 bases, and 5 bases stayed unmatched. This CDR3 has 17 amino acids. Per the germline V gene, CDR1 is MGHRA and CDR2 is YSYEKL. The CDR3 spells CASSQEYGTSGAETQYF. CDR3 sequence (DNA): TGCGCCAGCAGCCAAGAGTATGGGACTAGCGGGGCAGAGACCCAGTACTTC.

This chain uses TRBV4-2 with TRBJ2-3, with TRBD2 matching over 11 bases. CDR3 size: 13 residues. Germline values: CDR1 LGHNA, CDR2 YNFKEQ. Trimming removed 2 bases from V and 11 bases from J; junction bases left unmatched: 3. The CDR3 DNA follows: TGTGCCAGCAGCCAACTAGCGGGGGGAGAGCAGTATTTT. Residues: CASSQLAGGEQYF.

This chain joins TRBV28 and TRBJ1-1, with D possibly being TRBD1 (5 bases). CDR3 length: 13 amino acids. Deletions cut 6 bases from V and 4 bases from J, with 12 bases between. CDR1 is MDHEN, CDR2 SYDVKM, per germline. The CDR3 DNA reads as TGTGCCAGCAGGGGGCTCGCGGTCACTGAAGCTTTCTTT. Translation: CASRGLAVTEAFF.

The CDR3 sequence: CASSPAGLDNEQFF. CDR3 coding DNA: TGTGCCAGCAGTCCGGCTGGGCTCGACAATGAGCAGTTCTTC. The chain employs TRBV5-4 and TRBJ2-1; D is undetermined. Germline V gene sequence: CDR1 SGHNT, CDR2 YYREEE (reference sequence). Trimming removed 5 bases at V and 5 bases at J, with 14 bases between. The CDR3 sequence is 14 residues long.

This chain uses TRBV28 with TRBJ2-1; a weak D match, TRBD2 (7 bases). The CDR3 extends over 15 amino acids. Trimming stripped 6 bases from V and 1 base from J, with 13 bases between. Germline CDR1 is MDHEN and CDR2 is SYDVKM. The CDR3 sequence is CASSSGGPSYNEQFF. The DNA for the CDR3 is TGTGCCAGCAGCTCGGGGGGCCCTTCCTACAATGAGCAGTTCTTC.